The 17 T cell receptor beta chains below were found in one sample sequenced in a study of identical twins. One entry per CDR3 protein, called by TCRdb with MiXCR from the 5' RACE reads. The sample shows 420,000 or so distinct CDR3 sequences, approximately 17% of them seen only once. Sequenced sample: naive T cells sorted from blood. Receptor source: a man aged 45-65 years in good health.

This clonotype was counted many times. CDR3 DNA: TGTGCCAGCAGTTACACGACAGGGAGCAGCTACGAGCAGTACTTC. It is translated as CASSYTTGSSYEQYF. The V call is TRBV12-3 or TRBV12-4, the J call TRBJ2-7; 7 bases agree with TRBD1. The CDR3 is 15 residues long. V shed 4 bases and J 3 bases; nucleotides not matched to a gene: 9.

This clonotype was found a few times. CDR3 bases: TGTGCCTGGAGTGCCGCGGGGGGGCGGGGGGAGCAGTACTTC. Protein: CAWSAAGGRGEQYF. This chain connects TRBV30 to TRBJ2-7; 9 bases agree with TRBD2. CDR1 is GTSNPN and CDR2 is SVGIG in the germline V gene (reference sequence). The V segment lost 1 base and the J segment 7 bases; nucleotides outside the gene matches: 8. CDR3 length: 14 amino acids.

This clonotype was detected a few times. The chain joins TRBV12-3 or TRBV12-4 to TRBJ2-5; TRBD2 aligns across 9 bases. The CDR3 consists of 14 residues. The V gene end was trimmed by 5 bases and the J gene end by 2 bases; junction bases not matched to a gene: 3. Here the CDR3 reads CASSRSGRQETQYF. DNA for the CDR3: TGTGCCAGCAGTCGAAGCGGGAGGCAAGAGACCCAGTACTTC.

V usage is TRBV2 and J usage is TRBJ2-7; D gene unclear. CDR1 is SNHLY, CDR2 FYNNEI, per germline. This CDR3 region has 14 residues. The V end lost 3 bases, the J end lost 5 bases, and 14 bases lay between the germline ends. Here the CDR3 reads CASSDNLPIDEQYF. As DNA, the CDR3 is TGTGCCAGCAGTGACAATCTGCCTATAGACGAGCAGTACTTC. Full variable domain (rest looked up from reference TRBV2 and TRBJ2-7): EPEVTQTPSHQVTQMGQEVILRCVPISNHLYFYWYRQILGQKVEFLVSFYNNEISEKSEIFDDQFSVERPDGSNFTLKIRSTKLEDSAMYFCASSDNLPIDEQYFGPGTRLTVT.

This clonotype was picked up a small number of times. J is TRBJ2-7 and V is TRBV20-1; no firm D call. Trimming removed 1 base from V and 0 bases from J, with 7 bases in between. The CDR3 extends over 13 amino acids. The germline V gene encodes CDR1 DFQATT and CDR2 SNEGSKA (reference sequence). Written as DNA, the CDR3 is TGCAGTGCTAGAGGGCAGCTCTCCTACGAGCAGTACTTC. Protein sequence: CSARGQLSYEQYF.

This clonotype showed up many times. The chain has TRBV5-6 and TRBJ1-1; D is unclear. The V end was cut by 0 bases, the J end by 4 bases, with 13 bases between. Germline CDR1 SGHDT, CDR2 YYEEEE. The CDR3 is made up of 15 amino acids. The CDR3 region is CASSLEAWSGTEAFF. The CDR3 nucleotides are TGTGCCAGCAGCTTGGAGGCGTGGTCGGGCACTGAAGCTTTCTTT.

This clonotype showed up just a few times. CDR3 DNA: TGTGCCAGCAGTTACCGGCGGGGGGTCCTAAATGAGCAGTTCTTC. Protein product: CASSYRRGVLNEQFF. This sequence joins TRBV6-5 and TRBJ2-1; 8 bases fit TRBD2. The V segment lost 2 bases and the J segment 7 bases; nucleotides outside the gene matches: 7. The V gene's germline CDR1 is MNHEY and CDR2 SVGAGI. The CDR3 consists of 15 residues.

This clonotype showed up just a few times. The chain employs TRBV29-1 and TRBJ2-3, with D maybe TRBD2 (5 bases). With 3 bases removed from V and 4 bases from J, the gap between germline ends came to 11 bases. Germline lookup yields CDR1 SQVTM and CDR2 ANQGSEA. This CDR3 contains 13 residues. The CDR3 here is CSVDEGSADTQYF. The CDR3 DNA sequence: TGCAGCGTTGATGAGGGTTCCGCAGATACGCAGTATTTT.

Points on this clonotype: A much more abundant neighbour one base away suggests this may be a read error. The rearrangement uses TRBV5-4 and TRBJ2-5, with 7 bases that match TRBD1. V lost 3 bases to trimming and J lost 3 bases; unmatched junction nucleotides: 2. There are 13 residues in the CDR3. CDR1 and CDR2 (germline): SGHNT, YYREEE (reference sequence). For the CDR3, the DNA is TGTGCCAGCAGCTCACAGGGGAAAGAGACCCAGTACTTC. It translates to CASSSQGKETQYF.

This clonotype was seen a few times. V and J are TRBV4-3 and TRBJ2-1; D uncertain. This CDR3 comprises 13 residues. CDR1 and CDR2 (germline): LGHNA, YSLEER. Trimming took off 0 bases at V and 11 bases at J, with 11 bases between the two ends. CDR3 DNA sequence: TGCGCCAGCAGCCAAGAAATCATGGAACAGCAGTTCTTC. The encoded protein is CASSQEIMEQQFF.

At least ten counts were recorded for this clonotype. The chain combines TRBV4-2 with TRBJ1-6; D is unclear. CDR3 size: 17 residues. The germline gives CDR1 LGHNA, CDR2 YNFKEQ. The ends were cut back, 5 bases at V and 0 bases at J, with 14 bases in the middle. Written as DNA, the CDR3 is TGTGCCAGCAGCGAAAGGGCGGGGAGCTCCTATAATTCACCCCTCCACTTT. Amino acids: CASSERAGSSYNSPLHF.

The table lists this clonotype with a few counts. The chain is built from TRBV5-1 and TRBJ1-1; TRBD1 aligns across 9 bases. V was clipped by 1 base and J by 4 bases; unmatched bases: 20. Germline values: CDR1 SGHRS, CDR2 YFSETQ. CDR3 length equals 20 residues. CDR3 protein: CASSLQGGSGQGRRSTEAFF. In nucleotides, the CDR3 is TGCGCCAGCAGCTTGCAGGGTGGTTCAGGACAGGGGAGGAGAAGCACTGAAGCTTTCTTT.

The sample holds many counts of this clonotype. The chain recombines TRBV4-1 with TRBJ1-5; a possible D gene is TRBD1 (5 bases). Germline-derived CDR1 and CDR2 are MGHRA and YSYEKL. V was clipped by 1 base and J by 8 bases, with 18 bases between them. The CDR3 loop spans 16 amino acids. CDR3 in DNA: TGCGCCAGCAGCCAAGCGATACGGGGGTTTAATGAGCCCCAGCATTTT. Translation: CASSQAIRGFNEPQHF.

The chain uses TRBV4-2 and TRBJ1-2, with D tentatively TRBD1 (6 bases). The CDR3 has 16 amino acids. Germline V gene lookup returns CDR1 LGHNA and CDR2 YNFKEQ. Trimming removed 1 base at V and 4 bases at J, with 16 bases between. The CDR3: CASSQGKGGTSYGYTF. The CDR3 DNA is TGTGCCAGCAGCCAAGGAAAGGGAGGGACAAGCTATGGCTACACCTTC.

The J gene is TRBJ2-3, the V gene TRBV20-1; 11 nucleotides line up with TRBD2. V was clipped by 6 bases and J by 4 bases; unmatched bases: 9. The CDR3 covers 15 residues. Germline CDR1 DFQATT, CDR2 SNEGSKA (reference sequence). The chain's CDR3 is CSAQSIAGGADTQYF. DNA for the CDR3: TGCAGTGCCCAGTCAATAGCGGGGGGGGCAGATACGCAGTATTTT.

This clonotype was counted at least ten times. In nucleotides, the CDR3 is TGCAGTGCTCAAGCAGGAAGTGGGTCCTATAATTCACCCCTCCACTTT. This sequence encodes CSAQAGSGSYNSPLHF. V usage is TRBV20-1 and J usage is TRBJ1-6, with D hard to call. Between the trimmed V and J ends, which lost 5 bases and 1 base, there was a span of 15 bases. The CDR3 totals 16 residues. The germline V gene has CDR1 DFQATT and CDR2 SNEGSKA (reference sequence).

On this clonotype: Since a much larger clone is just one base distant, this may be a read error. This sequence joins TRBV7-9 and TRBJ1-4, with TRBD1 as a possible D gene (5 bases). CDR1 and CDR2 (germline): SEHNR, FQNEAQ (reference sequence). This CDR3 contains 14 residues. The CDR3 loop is CAGSFQGDGGKLFF. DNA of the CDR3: TGTGCCGGCAGCTTTCAAGGGGACGGCGGAAAACTGTTTTTT.